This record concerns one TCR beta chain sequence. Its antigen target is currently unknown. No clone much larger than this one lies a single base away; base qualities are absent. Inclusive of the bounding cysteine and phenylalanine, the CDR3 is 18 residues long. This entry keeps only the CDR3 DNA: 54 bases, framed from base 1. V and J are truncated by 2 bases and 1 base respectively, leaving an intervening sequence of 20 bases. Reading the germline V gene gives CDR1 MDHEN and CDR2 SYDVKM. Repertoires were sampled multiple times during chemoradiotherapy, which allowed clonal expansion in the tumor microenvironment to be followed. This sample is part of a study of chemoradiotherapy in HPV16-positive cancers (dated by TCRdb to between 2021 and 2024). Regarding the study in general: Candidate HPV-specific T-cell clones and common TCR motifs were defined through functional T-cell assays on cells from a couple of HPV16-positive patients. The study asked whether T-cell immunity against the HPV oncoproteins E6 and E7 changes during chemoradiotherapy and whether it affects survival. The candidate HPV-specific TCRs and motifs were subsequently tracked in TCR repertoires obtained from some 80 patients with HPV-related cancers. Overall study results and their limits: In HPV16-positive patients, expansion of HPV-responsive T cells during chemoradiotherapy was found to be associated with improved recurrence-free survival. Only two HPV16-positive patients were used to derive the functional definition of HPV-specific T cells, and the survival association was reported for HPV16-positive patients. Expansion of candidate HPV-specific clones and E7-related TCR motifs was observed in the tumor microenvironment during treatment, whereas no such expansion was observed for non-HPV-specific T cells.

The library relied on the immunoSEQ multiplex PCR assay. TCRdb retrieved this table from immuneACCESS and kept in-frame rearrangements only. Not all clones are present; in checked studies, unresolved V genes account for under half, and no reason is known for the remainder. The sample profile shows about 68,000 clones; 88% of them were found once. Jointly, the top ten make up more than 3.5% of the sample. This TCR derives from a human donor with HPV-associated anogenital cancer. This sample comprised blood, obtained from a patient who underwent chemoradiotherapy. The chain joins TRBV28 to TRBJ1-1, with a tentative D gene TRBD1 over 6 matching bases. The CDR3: CASSLKSLARTENTEAFF. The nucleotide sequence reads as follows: TGTGCCAGCAGTTTAAAGTCTTTGGCGCGGACAGAGAACACTGAAGCTTTCTTT.